What follows describes a single T cell receptor (beta chain). Antigen unknown. These data originate in a study of radiotherapy plus CTLA-4 blockade in lung cancer. Whole-study context: Roughly a sixth of enrolled patients responded objectively, and 31% had disease control. Points from the study as a whole: Once radiotherapy plus ipilimumab had been given, TCR clones derived from tumor expanded in blood.

The CDR3 runs to 14 residues. Germline V gene data show CDR1 as SGHTA and CDR2 as FQGNSA. V was clipped by 2 bases and J by 8 bases, with 15 bases between them. Chemo-refractory metastatic non-small-cell lung cancer patients underwent focal radiation alongside CTLA-4 blockade with ipilimumab. The protocol was immunoSEQ multiplex PCR, while the TCRdb copy is restricted to in-frame clones and leaves out a portion. The profile covers over 60,000 clones, with around 90% appearing a single time and 0.87% taken by the ten largest. The sample here was peripheral blood, taken from a patient treated with radiotherapy plus ipilimumab. This clonotype originated in a human donor with non-small cell lung cancer who had stable disease on radiotherapy plus ipilimumab. This chain uses TRBV7-2 with TRBJ1-2, with D tentatively TRBD1 (6 bases). As DNA, the CDR3 is TGTGCCAGCAGCTTACAACAGGGTTACGGCGGCTACACCTTC. Translated: CASSLQQGYGGYTF.